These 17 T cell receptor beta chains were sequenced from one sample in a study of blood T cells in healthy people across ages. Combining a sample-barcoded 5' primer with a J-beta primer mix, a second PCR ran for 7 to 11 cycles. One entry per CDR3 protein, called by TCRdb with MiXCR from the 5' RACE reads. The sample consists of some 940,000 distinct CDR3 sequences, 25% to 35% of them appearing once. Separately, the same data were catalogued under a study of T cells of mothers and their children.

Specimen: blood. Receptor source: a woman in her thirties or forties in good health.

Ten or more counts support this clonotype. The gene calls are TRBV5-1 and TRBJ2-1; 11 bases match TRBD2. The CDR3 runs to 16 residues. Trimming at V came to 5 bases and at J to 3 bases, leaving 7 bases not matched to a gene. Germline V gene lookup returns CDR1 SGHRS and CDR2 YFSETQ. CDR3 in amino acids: CASRGTSGLNYNEQFF. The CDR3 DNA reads TGCGCCAGCAGAGGGACTAGCGGACTCAACTACAATGAGCAGTTCTTC.

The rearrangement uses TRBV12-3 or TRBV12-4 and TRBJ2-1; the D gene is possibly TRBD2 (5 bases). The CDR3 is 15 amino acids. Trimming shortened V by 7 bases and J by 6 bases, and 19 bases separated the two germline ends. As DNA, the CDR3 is TGTGCCAGCACAAAAGGGAGCCGAACAACCAATGAGCAGTTCTTC. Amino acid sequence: CASTKGSRTTNEQFF.

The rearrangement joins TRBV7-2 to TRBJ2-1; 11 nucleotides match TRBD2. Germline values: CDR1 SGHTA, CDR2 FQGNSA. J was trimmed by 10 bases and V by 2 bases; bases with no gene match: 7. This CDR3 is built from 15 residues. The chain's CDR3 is CASSLSGLAAYEQFF. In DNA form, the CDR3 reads TGTGCCAGCAGCTTATCGGGACTAGCGGCCTACGAGCAGTTCTTC.

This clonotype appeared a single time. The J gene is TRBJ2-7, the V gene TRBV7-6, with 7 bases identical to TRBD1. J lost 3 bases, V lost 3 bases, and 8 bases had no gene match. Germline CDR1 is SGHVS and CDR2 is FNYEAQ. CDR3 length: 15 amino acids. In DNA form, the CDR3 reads TGTGCCAGCAGCTTGAGGGGACAGATCAACTACGAGCAGTACTTC. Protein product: CASSLRGQINYEQYF.

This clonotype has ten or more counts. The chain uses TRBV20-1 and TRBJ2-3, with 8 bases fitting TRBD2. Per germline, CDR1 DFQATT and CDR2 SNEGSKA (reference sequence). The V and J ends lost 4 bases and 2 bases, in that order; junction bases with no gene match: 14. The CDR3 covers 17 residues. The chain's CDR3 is CSATPPGQRGYTDTQYF. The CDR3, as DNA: TGCAGTGCTACGCCTCCAGGGCAGCGGGGGTACACAGATACGCAGTATTTT.

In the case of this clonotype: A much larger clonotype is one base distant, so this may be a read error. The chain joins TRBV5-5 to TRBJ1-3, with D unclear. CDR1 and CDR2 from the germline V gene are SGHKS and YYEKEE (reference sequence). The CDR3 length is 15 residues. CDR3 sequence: CVSSPDGNSGNTIYF. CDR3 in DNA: TGTGTCAGCAGCCCCGACGGGAACTCTGGAAACACCATATATTTT. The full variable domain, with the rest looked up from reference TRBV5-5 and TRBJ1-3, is DAGVTQSPTHLIKTRGQQVTLRCSPISGHKSVSWYQQVLGQGPQFIFQYYEKEERGRGNFPDRFSARQFPNYSSELNVNALLLGDSALYLCVSSPDGNSGNTIYFGEGSWLTVV.

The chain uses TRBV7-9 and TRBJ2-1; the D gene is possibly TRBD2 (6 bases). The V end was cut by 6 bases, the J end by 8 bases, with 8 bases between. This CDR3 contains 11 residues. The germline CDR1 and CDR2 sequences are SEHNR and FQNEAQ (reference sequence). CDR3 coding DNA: TGTGCCAGCAGAAGCGGGTATGAGCAGTTCTTC. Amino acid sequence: CASRSGYEQFF.

Written as DNA, the CDR3 is TGTGCCAGCAGTGTACGGGACCGTCCGCAGCGGGAACGCTACGAGCAGTACTTC. Its protein product is CASSVRDRPQRERYEQYF. The chain joins TRBV2 to TRBJ2-7; 7 bases are a match to TRBD2. V lost 4 bases and J lost 3; bases outside the gene matches: 18. The CDR3 sequence is 18 residues long. Germline V gene lookup returns CDR1 SNHLY and CDR2 FYNNEI.

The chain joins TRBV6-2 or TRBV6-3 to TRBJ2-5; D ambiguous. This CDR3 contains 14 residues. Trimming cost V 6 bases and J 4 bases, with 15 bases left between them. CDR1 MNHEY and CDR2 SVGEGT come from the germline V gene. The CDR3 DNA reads TGTGCCAGCAGACAATCACCAACCAGAGAGACCCAGTACTTC. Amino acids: CASRQSPTRETQYF.

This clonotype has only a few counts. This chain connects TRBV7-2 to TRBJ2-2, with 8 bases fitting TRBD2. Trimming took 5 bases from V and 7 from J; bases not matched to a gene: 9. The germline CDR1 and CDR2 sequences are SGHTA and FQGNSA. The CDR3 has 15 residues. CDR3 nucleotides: TGTGCCAGCAGCCCGCCGGGGGGGCGAGGCGGGGAGCTGTTTTTT. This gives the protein CASSPPGGRGGELFF.

The CDR3, as DNA: TGTGCCAGCAGCTTAGGCGGGGGACAGTCCAATCAGCCCCAGCATTTT. Its translation: CASSLGGGQSNQPQHF. The chain has TRBV7-2 and TRBJ1-5; 7 positions match TRBD1. J was trimmed by 3 bases and V by 1 base; bases with no gene match: 6. From germline, CDR1 is SGHTA and CDR2 FQGNSA. The CDR3 sequence is 16 residues long.

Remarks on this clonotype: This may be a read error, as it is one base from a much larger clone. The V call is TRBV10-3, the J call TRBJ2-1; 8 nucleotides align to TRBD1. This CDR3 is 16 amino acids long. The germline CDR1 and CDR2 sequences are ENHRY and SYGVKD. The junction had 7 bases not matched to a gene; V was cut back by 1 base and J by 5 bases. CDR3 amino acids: CAISEYGQGADNEQFF. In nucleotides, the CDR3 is TGTGCCATCAGTGAGTACGGACAGGGCGCTGACAATGAGCAGTTCTTC.

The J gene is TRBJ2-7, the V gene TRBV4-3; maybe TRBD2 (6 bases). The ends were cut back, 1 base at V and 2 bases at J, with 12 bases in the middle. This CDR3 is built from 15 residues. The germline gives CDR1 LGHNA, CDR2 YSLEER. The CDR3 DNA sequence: TGCGCCAGCAGCCAAGCGGCGGGGTCCCCCTACGAGCAGTACTTC. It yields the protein CASSQAAGSPYEQYF.

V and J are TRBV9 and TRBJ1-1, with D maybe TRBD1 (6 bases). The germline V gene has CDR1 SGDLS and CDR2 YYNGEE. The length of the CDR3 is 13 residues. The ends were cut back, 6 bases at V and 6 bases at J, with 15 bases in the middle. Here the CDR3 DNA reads TGTGCCAGCAACGAACAGGGTATGTCTGAAGCTTTCTTT. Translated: CASNEQGMSEAFF.

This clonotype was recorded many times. The CDR3 is CASSYSTGEYEQYF. Written as DNA, the CDR3 is TGCGCCAGCAGCTACTCGACAGGGGAATACGAGCAGTACTTC. The chain couples TRBV5-1 to TRBJ2-7; 8 bases line up with TRBD1. This CDR3 is 14 amino acids long. The trim removed 3 bases at V and 4 bases at J, leaving 6 bases unmatched. Germline CDR1 and CDR2: SGHRS and YFSETQ.

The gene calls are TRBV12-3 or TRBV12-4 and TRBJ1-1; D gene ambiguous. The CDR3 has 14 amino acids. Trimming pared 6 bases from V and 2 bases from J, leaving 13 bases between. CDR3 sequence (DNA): TGTGCCAGCAGCCCGGGCGCGGGTAACACTGAAGCTTTCTTT. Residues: CASSPGAGNTEAFF.

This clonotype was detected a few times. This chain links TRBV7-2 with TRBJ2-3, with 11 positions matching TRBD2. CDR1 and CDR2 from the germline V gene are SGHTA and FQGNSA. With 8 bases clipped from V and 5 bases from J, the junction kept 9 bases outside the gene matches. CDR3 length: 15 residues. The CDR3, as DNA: TGTGCCAGCGCGCTGACTAGCGGGGTTATAGATACGCAGTATTTT. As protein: CASALTSGVIDTQYF.